Listed below are T cell receptor beta chains from one sample, sequenced in a study of identical twins. TCRdb analysed the 5' RACE reads with MiXCR anew, one entry per CDR3 protein. The table has some 600,000 distinct CDR3 sequences, about 7.1% seen once. The same sample was also studied in work on yellow fever vaccine responses in identical twins.

The sample comprised PBMCs. Every receptor here comes from a woman under 30 in good health. Both conserved end residues are part of each CDR3. The order of the fields is J gene, clone size, V gene, D gene, CDR3 protein, CDR3 DNA. D genes are given only for firm matches. Where a row states a size, it is once, few, many or the class of an expanded clone; other rows omit it.

>TRBJ1-3|.|TRBV5-5|.
CASSLGGHTIYF
TGTGCCAGCAGCTTGGGGGGGCACACCATATATTTT
>TRBJ1-1|many|TRBV20-1|TRBD1
CSARGQANTEAFF
TGCAGTGCTAGGGGACAGGCGAACACTGAAGCTTTCTTT
>TRBJ2-7|.|TRBV6-1|TRBD2
CASSDALAGGPYEQYF
TGTGCCAGCAGTGATGCTCTAGCGGGAGGGCCCTACGAGCAGTACTTC
>TRBJ2-3|many|TRBV5-1|.
CASSLDATELDTQYF
TGCGCCAGCAGCTTGGATGCAACAGAATTGGATACGCAGTATTTT
>TRBJ1-4|many|TRBV5-1|TRBD1
CASSTGQAANEKLFF
TGCGCCAGCAGCACCGGACAGGCGGCTAATGAAAAACTGTTTTTT
>TRBJ2-2|few|TRBV5-1|TRBD2
CASSLGLAGVGDTGELFF
TGCGCCAGCAGCTTGGGGCTAGCGGGAGTCGGGGACACCGGGGAGCTGTTTTTT
>TRBJ2-2|few|TRBV24-1|TRBD2
CATQTSGNTGELFF
TGTGCCACTCAGACTAGCGGGAACACCGGGGAGCTGTTTTTT
>TRBJ2-7|once|TRBV5-1|TRBD2
CASSDGPGGYEQYF
TGCGCCAGCAGCGACGGCCCCGGGGGGTACGAGCAGTACTTC
>TRBJ2-2|many|TRBV5-1|.
CASSLAGTGSGTGELFF
TGCGCCAGCAGCTTGGCCGGAACAGGGTCGGGCACCGGGGAGCTGTTTTTT
>TRBJ2-5|many|TRBV18|TRBD2
CASSRTSGAQETQYF
TGTGCCAGCTCAAGGACTAGCGGAGCCCAAGAGACCCAGTACTTC
>TRBJ1-2|many|TRBV2|TRBD1
CASSQHRTGTYGYTF
TGTGCCAGCAGTCAACATCGGACAGGGACTTATGGCTACACCTTC
>TRBJ2-2|few|TRBV6-1|.
CASSPPGVAGELFF
TGTGCCAGCAGTCCCCCGGGAGTAGCCGGGGAGCTGTTTTTT
>TRBJ2-5|few|TRBV12-3/TRBV12-4|TRBD2
CASSSTIAGETQYF
TGTGCCAGCAGTTCGACTATAGCGGGTGAGACCCAGTACTTC
>TRBJ1-1|many|TRBV10-3|.
CAISEGGTEAFF
TGTGCCATCAGTGAGGGGGGAACTGAAGCTTTCTTT
>TRBJ2-1|few|TRBV7-6|.
CASSLVGSAYNEQFF
TGTGCCAGCAGCTTAGTGGGGAGCGCCTACAATGAGCAGTTCTTC
>TRBJ2-3|few|TRBV3-1|TRBD2
CASSQERAGASDTQYF
TGTGCCAGCAGCCAAGAAAGGGCGGGAGCGTCAGATACGCAGTATTTT